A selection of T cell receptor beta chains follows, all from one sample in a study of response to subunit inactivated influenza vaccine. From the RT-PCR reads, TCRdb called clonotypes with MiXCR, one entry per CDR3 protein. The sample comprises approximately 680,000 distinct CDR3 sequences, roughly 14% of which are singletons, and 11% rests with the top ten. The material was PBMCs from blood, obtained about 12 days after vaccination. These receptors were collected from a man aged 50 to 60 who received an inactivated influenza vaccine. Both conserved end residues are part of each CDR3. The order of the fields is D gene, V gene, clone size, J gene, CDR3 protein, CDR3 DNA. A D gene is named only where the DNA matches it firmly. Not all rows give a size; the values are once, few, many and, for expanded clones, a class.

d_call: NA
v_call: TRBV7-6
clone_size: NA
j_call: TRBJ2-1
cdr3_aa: CASSLRAPPTTMAYNEQFF
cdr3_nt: TGTGCCAGCAGCTTAAGGGCGCCCCCAACAACCATGGCTTACAATGAGCAGTTCTTC

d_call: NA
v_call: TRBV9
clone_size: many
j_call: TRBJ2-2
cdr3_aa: CASSAVLTGELFF
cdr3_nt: TGTGCCAGCAGCGCAGTGCTCACCGGGGAGCTGTTTTTT

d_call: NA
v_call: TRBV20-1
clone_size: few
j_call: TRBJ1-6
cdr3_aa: CSARDLSGRIYNSPLHF
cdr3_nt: TGCAGTGCTAGAGACCTGTCAGGACGGATCTATAATTCACCCCTCCACTTT

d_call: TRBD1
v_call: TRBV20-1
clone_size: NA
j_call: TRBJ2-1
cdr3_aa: CSATPGTGWPPPYNEQFF
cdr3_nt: TGCAGTGCCACTCCCGGGACAGGGTGGCCTCCACCCTACAATGAGCAGTTCTTC

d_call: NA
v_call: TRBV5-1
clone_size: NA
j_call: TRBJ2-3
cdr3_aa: CASSFWSQGPNTDTQYF
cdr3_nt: TGCGCCAGCAGCTTCTGGTCGCAGGGCCCAAACACAGATACGCAGTATTTT

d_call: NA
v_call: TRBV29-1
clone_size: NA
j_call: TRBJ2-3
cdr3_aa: CSATRGGSPLTDTQYF
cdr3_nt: TGCAGCGCCACCAGGGGCGGGAGCCCCCTCACAGATACGCAGTATTTT

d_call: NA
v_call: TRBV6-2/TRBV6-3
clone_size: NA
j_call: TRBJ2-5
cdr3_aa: CASLDFGRGGETQYF
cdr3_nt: TGTGCCAGCCTTGATTTCGGACGCGGCGGCGAGACCCAGTACTTC

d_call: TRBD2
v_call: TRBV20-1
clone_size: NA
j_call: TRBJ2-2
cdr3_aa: CSARPLLPAGTSGDTGELFF
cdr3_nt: TGCAGTGCTAGACCACTATTGCCAGCCGGGACTAGCGGGGACACCGGGGAGCTGTTTTTT

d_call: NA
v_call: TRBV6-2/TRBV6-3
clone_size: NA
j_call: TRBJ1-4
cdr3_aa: CASSYPNEKLFF
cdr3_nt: TGTGCCAGCAGTTACCCTAATGAAAAACTGTTTTTT

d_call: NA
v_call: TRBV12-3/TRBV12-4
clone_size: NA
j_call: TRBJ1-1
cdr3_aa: CASTGENTEAFF
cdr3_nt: TGTGCCAGCACCGGGGAGAACACTGAAGCTTTCTTT

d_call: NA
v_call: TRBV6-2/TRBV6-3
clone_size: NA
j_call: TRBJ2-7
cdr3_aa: CASSGESKRIPPYEQYF
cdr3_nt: TGTGCCAGCAGTGGGGAATCAAAGCGGATCCCACCCTACGAGCAGTACTTC

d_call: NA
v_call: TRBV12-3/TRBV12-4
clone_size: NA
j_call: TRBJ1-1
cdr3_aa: CAISLNRLDEAFF
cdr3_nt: TGTGCCATCAGTTTAAATCGGCTTGATGAAGCTTTCTTT

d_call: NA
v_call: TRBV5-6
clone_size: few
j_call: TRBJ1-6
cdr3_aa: CASSFPGTYSPLHF
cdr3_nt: TGTGCCAGCAGCTTTCCCGGGACCTATTCACCCCTCCACTTT

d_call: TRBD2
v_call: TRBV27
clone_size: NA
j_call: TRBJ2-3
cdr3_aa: CASSVLAGLQDTQYF
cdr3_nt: TGTGCCAGCAGTGTACTAGCGGGGCTCCAGGATACGCAGTATTTT

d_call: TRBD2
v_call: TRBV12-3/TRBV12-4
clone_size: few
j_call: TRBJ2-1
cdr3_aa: CASSLDTGTTASNEQFF
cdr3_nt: TGTGCCAGCAGTTTAGACACCGGGACTACAGCGAGCAATGAGCAGTTCTTC

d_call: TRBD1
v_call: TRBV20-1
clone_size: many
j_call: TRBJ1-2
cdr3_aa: CSARDDRVTSGYTF
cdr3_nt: TGCAGTGCTAGAGATGACAGGGTAACCTCCGGCTACACCTTC

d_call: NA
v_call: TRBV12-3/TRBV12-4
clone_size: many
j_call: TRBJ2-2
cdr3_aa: CASSFAQGSTGELFF
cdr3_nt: TGTGCCAGCAGTTTCGCCCAGGGGAGTACCGGGGAGCTGTTTTTT

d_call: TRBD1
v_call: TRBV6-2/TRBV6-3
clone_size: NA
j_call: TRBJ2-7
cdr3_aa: CASSLWTGSKEQYF
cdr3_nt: TGTGCCAGCAGCCTATGGACAGGGTCGAAAGAGCAGTACTTC

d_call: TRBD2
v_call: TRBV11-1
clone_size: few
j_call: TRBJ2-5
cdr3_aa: CASSLVAGTNKAYQLQETQYF
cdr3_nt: TGTGCCAGCAGCTTAGTAGCGGGTACCAACAAGGCGTACCAGTTACAAGAGACCCAGTACTTC

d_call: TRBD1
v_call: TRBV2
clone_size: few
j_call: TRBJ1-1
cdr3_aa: CASIRTGLNTEAFF
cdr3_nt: TGTGCCAGCATCAGGACAGGGCTTAACACTGAAGCTTTCTTT

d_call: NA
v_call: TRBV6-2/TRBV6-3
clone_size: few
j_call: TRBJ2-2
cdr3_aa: CASSYSLAGLNTGELFF
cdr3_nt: TGTGCCAGCAGTTACTCATTAGCCGGGCTGAACACCGGGGAGCTGTTTTTT

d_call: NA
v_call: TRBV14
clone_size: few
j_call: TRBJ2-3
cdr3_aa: CASSQGNGRVVTDTQYF
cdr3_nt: TGTGCCAGCAGCCAAGGGAATGGCAGGGTGGTCACAGATACGCAGTATTTT

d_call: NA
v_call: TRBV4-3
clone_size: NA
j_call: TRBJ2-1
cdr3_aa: CASSLLRGSNNEQFF
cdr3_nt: TGCGCCAGCAGCCTCCTAAGGGGGAGCAACAATGAGCAGTTCTTC

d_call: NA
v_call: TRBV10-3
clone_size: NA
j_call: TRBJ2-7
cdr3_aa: CAIGPGTQNEQYF
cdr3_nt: TGTGCCATCGGCCCCGGGACCCAGAACGAGCAGTACTTC

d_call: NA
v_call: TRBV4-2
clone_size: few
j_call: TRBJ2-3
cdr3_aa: CASSQDINTDTQYF
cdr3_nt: TGTGCCAGCAGCCAGGACATTAACACAGATACGCAGTATTTT

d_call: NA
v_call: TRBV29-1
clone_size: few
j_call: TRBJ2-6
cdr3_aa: CSVGTLGRAGANVLTF
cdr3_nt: TGCAGCGTTGGGACGTTAGGGAGAGCTGGGGCCAACGTCCTGACTTTC

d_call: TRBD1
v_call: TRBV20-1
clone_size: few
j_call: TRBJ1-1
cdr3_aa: CSAEPGGRGNTEAFF
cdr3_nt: TGCAGTGCAGAACCAGGGGGCCGGGGGAACACTGAAGCTTTCTTT

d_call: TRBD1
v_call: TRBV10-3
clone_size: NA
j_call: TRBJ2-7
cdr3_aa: CAISPGQLYEQYF
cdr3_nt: TGTGCCATCAGTCCGGGACAGCTCTACGAGCAGTACTTC

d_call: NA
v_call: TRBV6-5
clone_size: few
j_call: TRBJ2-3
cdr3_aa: CASSYSSGTLTDTQYF
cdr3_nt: TGTGCCAGCAGTTACTCGTCCGGGACACTAACAGATACGCAGTATTTT

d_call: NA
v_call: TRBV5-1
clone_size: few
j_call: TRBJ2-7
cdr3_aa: CASSPGPLHEQYF
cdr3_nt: TGCGCCAGCAGCCCCGGGCCCCTTCACGAGCAGTACTTC

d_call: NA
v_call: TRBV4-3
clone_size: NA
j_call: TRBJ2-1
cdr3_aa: CASSQDAGPSDGNEQFF
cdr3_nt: TGCGCCAGCAGCCAAGATGCCGGGCCCTCTGACGGCAATGAGCAGTTCTTC